The 14 T cell receptor beta chains below come from one sample, sequenced in a study of blood T cells in healthy people across ages. Through a sample-barcoded 5' primer and a J-beta primer mix, a second PCR was run for roughly 7 to 11 cycles. TCRdb re-called the 5' RACE reads with MiXCR, one entry per CDR3 protein. Among over 600,000 distinct CDR3 sequences listed, about 42% were seen once. Sequencing input: blood. These receptor sequences come from an older man in good health.

With respect to this clonotype: Sequence at one end of the junction differs from germline and may be a read error. This chain uses TRBV30 with TRBJ2-1; 11 positions match TRBD2. CDR1 and CDR2 (germline): GTSNPN, SVGIG (reference sequence). The CDR3 covers 13 residues. The CDR3 nucleotides are TGTGCCTGGGGCTTAGCGGGAGGGGGGGAGCGGTTCTTC. Protein sequence: CAWGLAGGGERFF.

For this clonotype: A much bigger clone sits one base away, suggesting this may be a read error. The genes are TRBV10-3 and TRBJ2-1; the D gene is possibly TRBD1 (5 bases). From germline, CDR1 is ENHRY and CDR2 SYGVKD. This CDR3 region has 13 residues. The V end lost 5 bases, the J end lost 4 bases, and 9 bases lay between the germline ends. The CDR3 sequence: CAISFQGYNEQFF. The CDR3 DNA reads as TGTGCCATCAGTTTTCAGGGATACAATGAGCAGTTCTTC.

V and J are TRBV4-3 and TRBJ2-1; TRBD2 aligns across 10 bases. Germline CDR1 LGHNA, CDR2 YSLEER. Trimming removed 0 bases from V and 4 bases from J; junction bases left unmatched: 15. This CDR3 has 20 amino acids. CDR3 region: CASSQDRLAGASRIYNEQFF. The DNA of the CDR3 is TGCGCCAGCAGCCAAGATCGGCTAGCGGGAGCGTCCCGTATATACAATGAGCAGTTCTTC.

The V gene is TRBV24-1, the J gene TRBJ2-1; 8 bases line up with TRBD1. From germline, CDR1 is KGHDR and CDR2 SFDVKD. The V gene end was trimmed by 4 bases and the J gene end by 4 bases; junction bases not matched to a gene: 8. The CDR3 runs to 16 residues. The chain's CDR3 is CATSDPGRGPYNEQFF. The CDR3 bases are TGTGCCACCAGTGACCCGGGCAGGGGGCCGTACAATGAGCAGTTCTTC.

The gene calls are TRBV5-1 and TRBJ2-7; D unclear. Between the trimmed V and J ends, which lost 6 bases and 3 bases, there was a span of 10 bases. CDR1 is SGHRS, CDR2 YFSETQ, per germline. There are 12 residues in the CDR3. The CDR3 DNA sequence: TGCGCCAGCACCCAGGACGGCTACGAGCAGTACTTC. Translated, it gives CASTQDGYEQYF.

This clonotype was found many times. The V gene is TRBV28, the J gene TRBJ2-7; possible D gene TRBD1, 6 bases. The germline V and J ends were trimmed by 6 bases and 2 bases, with 11 bases remaining between them. Looked up from germline, CDR1 is MDHEN and CDR2 is SYDVKM. This CDR3 spans 13 amino acids. CDR3 region: CASSLQGTYEQYF. The CDR3 DNA follows: TGTGCCAGCAGCTTACAGGGAACCTACGAGCAGTACTTC.

This sequence joins TRBV20-1 and TRBJ2-3; 7 nucleotides agree with TRBD2. Germline CDR1 reads DFQATT; CDR2 reads SNEGSKA (reference sequence). V shed 6 bases and J 8 bases; nucleotides not matched to a gene: 17. CDR3 length equals 15 residues. CDR3 sequence: CSAPTSGLWPPTQYF. The CDR3, as DNA: TGCAGTGCGCCCACCTCGGGACTATGGCCCCCTACGCAGTATTTT.

This clonotype has more than one count but fewer than ten. The genes are TRBV5-1 and TRBJ2-7; 11 nucleotides line up with TRBD2. CDR3 size: 14 residues. Germline V gene lookup returns CDR1 SGHRS and CDR2 YFSETQ. The ends lost 4 bases at V and 5 bases at J; junction bases unmatched: 5. The chain's CDR3 is CASSMTSGMDEQYF. The CDR3 DNA sequence: TGCGCCAGCAGCATGACTAGCGGGATGGACGAGCAGTACTTC.

The chain employs TRBV5-1 and TRBJ1-5; maybe TRBD1 (5 bases). Trimming removed 0 bases at V and 2 bases at J, with 12 bases between. Germline CDR1 reads SGHRS; CDR2 reads YFSETQ. This CDR3 spans 16 amino acids. CDR3 residues: CASSLEGRGGNQPQHF. The CDR3 coding sequence is TGCGCCAGCAGCTTGGAGGGCCGAGGGGGCAATCAGCCCCAGCATTTT.

This clonotype appeared a few times. CDR3 in amino acids: CASSPSGGVDNEQFF. The CDR3 DNA reads TGTGCCAGCAGTCCTTCAGGGGGAGTGGACAATGAGCAGTTCTTC. The J gene is TRBJ2-1, the V gene TRBV6-6, with 7 positions matching TRBD1. V lost 5 bases to trimming and J lost 5 bases; unmatched junction nucleotides: 9. Germline assignment: CDR1 MNHNY and CDR2 SVGAGI (reference sequence). This CDR3 spans 15 amino acids.

This clonotype is a singleton in its sample. The chain combines TRBV6-5 with TRBJ1-1; D unclear. Germline V CDR1 and CDR2: MNHEY, SVGAGI. The CDR3 covers 15 residues. Deletions cut 1 base from V and 1 base from J, with 10 bases between. This CDR3 is CASSYLLPGNTEAFF. DNA for the CDR3: TGTGCCAGCAGTTACTTATTGCCTGGGAACACTGAAGCTTTCTTT.

The chain joins TRBV28 to TRBJ2-1; TRBD2 aligns across 10 bases. CDR1 MDHEN and CDR2 SYDVKM come from the germline V gene. The CDR3 extends over 16 amino acids. After removal of 5 bases from V and 7 bases from J, the junction contained 11 bases not matched to a gene. The CDR3 is CASSTVSGRAMNEQFF. The DNA of the CDR3 is TGTGCCAGCAGTACCGTGAGCGGGAGGGCCATGAATGAGCAGTTCTTC.

This clonotype showed up just a few times. The chain links TRBV6-2 or TRBV6-3 to TRBJ2-1, with 14 positions matching TRBD2. From germline, CDR1 is MNHEY and CDR2 SVGEGT. The V and J ends lost 5 bases and 10 bases, in that order; junction bases with no gene match: 7. The CDR3 covers 15 residues. In nucleotides, the CDR3 is TGTGCCAGCAGTAGACTAGCGGGAGGGGTTCGGGAGCAGTTCTTC. Encoded protein: CASSRLAGGVREQFF.

J is TRBJ2-7 and V is TRBV5-1, with a possible D match to TRBD1 (6 bases). This CDR3 is 15 amino acids long. CDR1 SGHRS and CDR2 YFSETQ come from the germline V gene. The V end was cut by 4 bases, the J end by 4 bases, with 18 bases between. The CDR3 bases are TGCGCCAGCAGCACCAGAGCCGGGACATCGTACGAGCAGTACTTC. This translates into CASSTRAGTSYEQYF.